This T cell receptor beta chain appears in the sequencing data of a study of alternative splicing in chronic myeloid leukemia remission (dated by TCRdb to about 2020). Broadly, across the study: Remission specimens from the trials were collected at major or complete molecular response, at 12 or 24 months of TKI therapy. RNA sequencing was used to profile peripheral blood from chronic-phase CML patients at diagnosis and at remission, and the results were compared with those from healthy donors. The RESIST (imatinib), ENESTxtnd (nilotinib) and PINNACLE (nilotinib plus pegylated interferon) trials supplied fewer than 10 diagnostic specimens along with matched remission specimens. Median ages were about 54 years at diagnosis, approximately 57 at remission and 35 to 40 for healthy controls. Trial diagnostic specimens were total leukocytes from peripheral blood collected in EDTA. Nine CML samples, seven diagnostic and two matched remission, were obtained from the French Persistem study. The female/male split was 11/5 for diagnosis samples, 8/3 for remission samples and 2/4 for controls. For diagnosis, remission and control samples alike, total RNA was extracted from peripheral blood mononuclear cells using Trizol.

This clonotype was seen only a few times. What antigen it recognizes has not been identified. Libraries were built with bulk RNA-seq. The TruSeq Stranded RNA sample prep kit was used to generate libraries of poly-A-enriched mRNA from an input of roughly 0.9 ug total RNA. Each sample was sequenced in triplicate using paired-end sequencing on a HiSeq 2500. A read length of 125 nucleotides per mate was used for RNA-seq. In the authors' own workflow: After trimming, reads were aligned to hg38 using STAR v2.7, and quality control was handled by FASTQC, RSeQC and multiqc. Salmon 0.14.1 was used to quantify gene expression levels as transcripts per million (TPM). Principal component analysis suggested that trial, library batch, sequencing batch, treatment regimen and sex did not drive transcriptomic profiles. Once TCRdb had reprocessed the reads, it stored one entry per CDR3 protein sequence and supplied no DNA. The V and J calls shown here were made by TCRdb, not taken from the authors' results. For this sample, the table gives under 90 distinct CDR3 sequences.

Overall results and qualifications from the work: Blood cell composition differed strongly depending on the timepoint, moving from an enrichment of myeloid progenitors at diagnosis to an enrichment of mature lymphoid cells at remission. At remission, blood cell composition had been reconfigured so that it resembled normal controls enriched in lymphoid cells.

This sample's time point label indicates: major or complete molecular response after front-line TKI therapy. Approximately 16 CML patients made up the patient cohort, and matched post-remission samples were retrieved for a subset of those patients. The CDR3, cysteine through phenylalanine, is 20 amino acids long. No DNA is listed. The sequenced sample was PBMCs or total blood leukocytes (not recorded which), obtained during remission. This chain is built from TRBV21-1 and TRBJ2-3; lacking DNA, the TRBD2 call made by TCRdb goes unchecked. TRBV21-1 is noted as a pseudogene. The TCR comes from an adult with chronic myeloid leukemia. The CDR3 protein is CASSKVGWTSVWGSPDTQYF.